This T cell receptor beta chain was retrieved from a study of blood T cell repertoires in COVID-19. Study summary: Samples of COVID-19 (acute and convalescent) were obtained from the United States, Italy and Spain. T cells, B-cell-depleted T cells, or PBMCs supplied cDNA or gDNA.

Germline CDR1 and CDR2: LNHDA and SQIVND (reference sequence). Trimming cost V 4 bases and J 7 bases, with 11 bases left between them. The CDR3 consists of 12 residues. This clone was observed a few times. TCRdb's table, derived via immunoSEQ multiplex PCR, lists solely in-frame clones and lacks some. Here the sample spans about 120,000 clones, over 70% being singletons. Sequenced: peripheral blood. The V gene is TRBV19, the J gene TRBJ2-7; TRBD2 might be the D (5 bases). This receptor was identified in a woman between 45 and 65 years old with acute or convalescent COVID-19. This CDR3 is CASSTSTREQYF. CDR3 nucleotides: TGTGCCAGTAGTACCTCCACTAGGGAGCAGTACTTC.